This T cell receptor beta chain was documented in a study of blood T cell repertoires in COVID-19. In the study overall: Material from acute and convalescent COVID-19 was sourced from the United States, Italy and Spain. T cells, B-cell-depleted T cells, or PBMCs supplied cDNA or gDNA.

Using immunoSEQ multiplex PCR, the repertoire was profiled, and TCRdb retains in-frame clones only, with some absent. The table records 200,000 to 250,000 clones, over 80% of them present only once. In assigning cohorts, the study relied on participant-reported clinical history. The recovered donors of Cohort 3 showed two negative PCRs, clearance, or symptom resolution. The CDR3 has 14 amino acids. V lost 5 bases and J lost 4, with 14 bases in between. Germline V lookup: CDR1 SEHNR, CDR2 FQNEAQ (reference sequence). This clonotype was obtained from a woman between 18 and 30 years old who had recovered from COVID-19. Sequencing was performed on PBMCs or T cells enriched from blood (not recorded which). This chain uses TRBV7-9 with TRBJ2-5, with TRBD2 as a possible D gene (6 bases). The CDR3 sequence: CASSLPAGSETQYF. The CDR3 coding sequence is TGTGCCAGCAGCCTCCCCGCGGGGTCAGAGACCCAGTACTTC.